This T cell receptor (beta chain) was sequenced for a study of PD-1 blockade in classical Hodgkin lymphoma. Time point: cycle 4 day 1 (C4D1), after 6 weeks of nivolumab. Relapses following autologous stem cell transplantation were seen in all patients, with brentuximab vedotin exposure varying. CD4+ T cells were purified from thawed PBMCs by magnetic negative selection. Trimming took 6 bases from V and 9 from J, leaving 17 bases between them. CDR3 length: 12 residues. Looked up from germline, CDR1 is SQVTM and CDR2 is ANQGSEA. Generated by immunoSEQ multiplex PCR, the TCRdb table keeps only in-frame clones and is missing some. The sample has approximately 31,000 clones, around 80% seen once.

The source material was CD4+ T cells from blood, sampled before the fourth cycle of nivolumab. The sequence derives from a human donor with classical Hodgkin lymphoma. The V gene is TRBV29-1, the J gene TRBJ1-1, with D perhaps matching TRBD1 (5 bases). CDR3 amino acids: CSVWAPQVKAFF. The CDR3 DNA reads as TGCAGCGTCTGGGCCCCACAGGTAAAAGCTTTCTTT.